The clone carrying this T cell receptor (beta chain) was counted many times. The V gene lost 0 bases and the J gene lost 5 bases, with 12 bases spanning the gap. The CDR3 contains 14 residues. The germline gives CDR1 DFQATT, CDR2 SNEGSKA (reference sequence). The data are from a study of neurological immune-mediated disorders. One entry per CDR3 protein results from TCRdb running MiXCR on the 5' RACE reads. The table lists approximately 74,000 distinct CDR3 sequences, less than 5.5% of them singletons, with about 7.4% in the top ten. The V and J genes are TRBV20-1 and TRBJ2-3; the D gene is possibly TRBD1 (5 bases). The specimen sequenced was PBMCs. The clonotype originates from a young man with multiple sclerosis. DNA for the CDR3: TGCAGTGCTAGAGATATACAAGGGGTAGATACGCAGTATTTT. Its translation: CSARDIQGVDTQYF.